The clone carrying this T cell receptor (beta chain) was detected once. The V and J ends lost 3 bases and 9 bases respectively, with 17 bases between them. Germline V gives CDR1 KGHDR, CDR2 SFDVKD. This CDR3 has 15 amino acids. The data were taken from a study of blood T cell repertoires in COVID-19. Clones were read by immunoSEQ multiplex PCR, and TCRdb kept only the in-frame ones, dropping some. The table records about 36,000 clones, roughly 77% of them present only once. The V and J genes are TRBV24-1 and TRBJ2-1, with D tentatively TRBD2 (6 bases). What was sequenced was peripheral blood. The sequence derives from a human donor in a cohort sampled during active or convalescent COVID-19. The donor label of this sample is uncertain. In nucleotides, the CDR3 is TGTGCCACCAGTGATAAGGGACTGGGACGGGGTGAGCAGTTCTTC. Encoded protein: CATSDKGLGRGEQFF.